These T cell receptor beta chains were read from a single sample in a study of vaccination effects on CD4 cells after COVID-19. Their cognate antigens are unknown. Repertoires were generated with immunoSEQ multiplex PCR, while TCRdb's copy carries only in-frame clones and drops some. The sample yields approximately 74,000 clones, roughly 73% seen once. Specimen: CD4+ T cells from PBMCs cultured without peptide, collected after COVID-19 vaccination. The receptors shown here come from a human donor who received a COVID-19 vaccine. CDR3s include the opening cysteine and the closing phenylalanine or tryptophan. D genes are given only for firm matches. The size entry is marked missing in some rows and otherwise reads once, few, many or a size class.

size	D	J	V	DNA	CDR3
-	-	TRBJ2-3	TRBV7-2	TGTGCCAGCAGCTTACGGGGGGCCGCGGTAGATACGCAGTATTTT	CASSLRGAAVDTQYF
-	-	TRBJ1-4	TRBV27	TGTGCCACCAAACTTTATCCGACAGGAGGAGTCGAAAAACTGTTTTTT	CATKLYPTGGVEKLFF
-	-	TRBJ1-5	TRBV19	TGTGCCAGTAGCCGATACTCCTACTCGGAGCCCCAGCATTTT	CASSRYSYSEPQHF
-	-	TRBJ1-2	TRBV7-2	TGCCTATCCGGGCGGTCCTCCTATGGCTACACCTTC	CLSGRSSYGYTF
-	-	TRBJ2-2	TRBV9	TGTGCCAGCAGCCCTATACGGGAAACCGGGGAGCTGTTTTTT	CASSPIRETGELFF
-	TRBD2	TRBJ2-2	TRBV19	TGTGCCAGTAGGGCCTCCGGGACTAGTTTCACCGGGGAGCTGTTTTTT	CASRASGTSFTGELFF
-	-	TRBJ1-1	TRBV7-7	TGTGCCAGCAGCTCGACGGTGAACACTGAAGCTTTCTTT	CASSSTVNTEAFF
-	-	TRBJ2-3	TRBV18	TGTGCCAGCTCACCGCCGGAAACAGATACGCAGTATTTT	CASSPPETDTQYF
-	-	TRBJ2-3	TRBV6-2/TRBV6-3	TGTGCCAGCAGTTACTCCCCTGGAGATACGCAGTATTTT	CASSYSPGDTQYF
-	-	TRBJ1-4	TRBV6-4	TGTGCCAGCATAGACCACACGGGTACTAATGAAAAACTGTTTTTT	CASIDHTGTNEKLFF
-	TRBD1	TRBJ2-5	TRBV9	TGTGCCAGCAGCGTAGGGGCAGGGGGATTAGGAGAGACCCAGTACTTC	CASSVGAGGLGETQYF
-	TRBD1	TRBJ2-5	TRBV24-1	TGTGCCACCAGTGAAACAGGGGTAAAGGAGACCCAGTACTTC	CATSETGVKETQYF
-	-	TRBJ1-2	TRBV29-1	TGCAGCGTTAGGTTCAACTATGGCTACACCTTC	CSVRFNYGYTF
-	-	TRBJ1-2	TRBV19	TGTGCCAGTAGTGCGGACAGAGACAACTATGGCTACACCTTC	CASSADRDNYGYTF
-	-	TRBJ1-6	TRBV7-9	TGTGCCAGCAGCTTAGGTATCGGGGGGCAAAATTCACCCCTCCACTTT	CASSLGIGGQNSPLHF
-	-	TRBJ2-3	TRBV7-9	TGTGCCAGCAGCTTAAGAGGAAGCGGCAGGGTGGGAGATACGCAGTATTTT	CASSLRGSGRVGDTQYF
-	TRBD2	TRBJ2-3	TRBV9	TGTGCCAGCAGCGTAGAGCGGGGGGGGGAAGATACGCAGTATTTT	CASSVERGGEDTQYF
-	TRBD1	TRBJ1-3	TRBV18	TGTGCCAGCTCACCAACAGGGGGCAATGGAAACACCATATATTTT	CASSPTGGNGNTIYF
-	TRBD1	TRBJ2-2	TRBV5-1	TGCGCCAGCAGCTTGAGACAGGGGGCGATCGGGGAGCTGTTTTTT	CASSLRQGAIGELFF
-	-	TRBJ2-5	TRBV4-3	TGCGCCAGCAGCCGGGGTTGGACAGAGCAAGAGACCCAGTACTTC	CASSRGWTEQETQYF
-	TRBD1	TRBJ2-1	TRBV6-2/TRBV6-3	TGTGCCAGCAGTTACCCACAGGACAGGGGTCGGGTGCAGTTCTTC	CASSYPQDRGRVQFF
-	-	TRBJ1-4	TRBV4-1	TGCGCCAGCAGCCAAGGACACAGGGTGTGGGATGAAAAACTGTTTTTT	CASSQGHRVWDEKLFF
few	-	TRBJ1-5	TRBV18	TGTGCCAGCTCACCGCATAGCAATCAGCCCCAGCATTTT	CASSPHSNQPQHF
-	-	TRBJ2-2	TRBV5-1	TGCGCCAGCAGCTTGGTTGGGGGTAGTGACACCGGGGAGCTGTTTTTT	CASSLVGGSDTGELFF
-	-	TRBJ2-2	TRBV7-9	TGTGCCAGCAGCCCGGATGGCCACACCGGGGAGCTGTTTTTT	CASSPDGHTGELFF
few	TRBD1	TRBJ2-1	TRBV5-1	TGCGCCAGCAGCTTGTCGGGACAGGGGTACAATGAGCAGTTCTTC	CASSLSGQGYNEQFF
-	-	TRBJ2-1	TRBV6-2/TRBV6-3	TGTGCCAGCAGTTACAACCCTGGAGGGGGGGCTTACAATGAGCAGTTCTTC	CASSYNPGGGAYNEQFF
few	-	TRBJ1-1	TRBV7-9	TGTGCCAGCAGCTTAGGGTCTGGAATAAACACTGAAGCTTTCTTT	CASSLGSGINTEAFF
-	TRBD1	TRBJ2-5	TRBV12-3/TRBV12-4	TGTGCCAGCAGGACAGGGGTAGAGACCCAGTACTTC	CASRTGVETQYF
-	-	TRBJ1-1	TRBV27	TGTGCCAGCAGCACCCAGGTACGAAACACTGAAGCTTTCTTT	CASSTQVRNTEAFF
once	TRBD2	TRBJ2-1	TRBV19	TGTGCCAGTAGTATTTCGCGACTAGCGGGGGGACTCCCCTACAATGAGCAGTTCTTC	CASSISRLAGGLPYNEQFF
-	-	TRBJ1-1	TRBV3-1/TRBV3-2	TGTGCCAGCAGCCATGGCACCTTCGACACTGAAGCTTTCTTT	CASSHGTFDTEAFF
-	TRBD1	TRBJ1-4	TRBV6-6	TGTGCCAGCAGCCAGGGGGCTAATGAAAAACTGTTTTTT	CASSQGANEKLFF
-	-	TRBJ1-2	TRBV27	TGTGCCAGCCTCACGGGCGGAGACGACGGCTACACCTTC	CASLTGGDDGYTF
-	-	TRBJ2-2	TRBV19	TGTGCCAGTAGGTCACCGCCTACGAACACCGGGGAGCTGTTTTTT	CASRSPPTNTGELFF
few	-	TRBJ1-2	TRBV3-1/TRBV3-2	TGTGCCAGCAGCCGAGAACAGGGCGGCTATGGCTACACCTTC	CASSREQGGYGYTF
few	-	TRBJ1-1	TRBV3-1/TRBV3-2	TGTGCCAGCAGCCCTCAGAATCTCATGAACACTGAAGCTTTCTTT	CASSPQNLMNTEAFF
-	-	TRBJ1-1	TRBV3-1/TRBV3-2	TGTGCCAGCAGCTACGCCTCCACTGGTCGGGTGAACACTGAAGCTTTCTTT	CASSYASTGRVNTEAFF
-	-	TRBJ1-2	TRBV6-5	TGTGCCAGCAGAAGGGGGGGGGACGACTATGGCTACACCTTC	CASRRGGDDYGYTF
few	TRBD2	TRBJ2-5	TRBV2	TGTGCCAGCAGGTTCAGCGGGGCTGGAGCCCAAGAGACCCAGTACTTC	CASRFSGAGAQETQYF
-	TRBD2	TRBJ2-3	TRBV30	TGTGCCGCTAATAGCGGGGGGGCATCTGGCGCAGATACGCAGTATTTT	CAANSGGASGADTQYF
-	-	TRBJ1-5	TRBV19	TGTGCCAGTAGAGACCGGGGCGCGGGTGGGCCCCAGCATTTT	CASRDRGAGGPQHF
-	TRBD2	TRBJ2-5	TRBV2	TGTGCCAGCAGGACTCGGGGGGGGGCCCAGTACTTC	CASRTRGGAQYF
-	-	TRBJ1-4	TRBV30	TGTGCCTGGAGTGTACGGGGCGGAGAAAAACTGTTTTTT	CAWSVRGGEKLFF
once	-	TRBJ1-2	TRBV5-4	TGTGCCAGCAGCTTGGGCCCACCCGGCACCAAGTATGGCTACACCTTC	CASSLGPPGTKYGYTF
once	TRBD2	TRBJ2-5	TRBV11-2	TGTGCCAGCAGCTCCGGGACTATCTTAGGGGAGACCCAGTACTTC	CASSSGTILGETQYF
once	-	TRBJ2-5	TRBV7-2	TGTGCCAGCACCCGCGGGATCCAAGAGACCCAGTACTTC	CASTRGIQETQYF
-	TRBD1	TRBJ2-5	TRBV7-2	TGTGCCAGCAGCTTACAGACAGGGGAAGAGACCCAGTACTTC	CASSLQTGEETQYF
once	TRBD1	TRBJ1-4	TRBV4-1	TGCGCCAGCAGCCAATCGACAGGGGGCGCAAAGCCCACCCCAAATGAAAAACTGTTTTTT	CASSQSTGGAKPTPNEKLFF
-	-	TRBJ1-2	TRBV5-5	TGTGCCAGCAGCTCGGACATGACTAATGGCTACACCTTC	CASSSDMTNGYTF
-	-	TRBJ2-3	TRBV18	TGTGCCAGCGCAACCCGTCTAGAAGATACGCAGTATTTT	CASATRLEDTQYF